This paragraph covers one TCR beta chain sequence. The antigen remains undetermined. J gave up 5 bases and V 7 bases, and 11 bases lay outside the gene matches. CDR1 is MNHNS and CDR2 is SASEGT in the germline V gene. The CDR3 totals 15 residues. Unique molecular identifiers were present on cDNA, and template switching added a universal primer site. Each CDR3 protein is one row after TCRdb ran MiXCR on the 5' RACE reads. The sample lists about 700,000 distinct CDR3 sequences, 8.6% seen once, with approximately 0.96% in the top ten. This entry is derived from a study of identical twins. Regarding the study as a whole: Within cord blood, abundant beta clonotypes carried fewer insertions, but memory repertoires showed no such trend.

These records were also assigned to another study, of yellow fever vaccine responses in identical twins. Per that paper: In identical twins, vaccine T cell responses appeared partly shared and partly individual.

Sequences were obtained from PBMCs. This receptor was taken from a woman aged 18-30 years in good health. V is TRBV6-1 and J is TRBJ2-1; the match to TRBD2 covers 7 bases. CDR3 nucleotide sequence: TGTGCCAGCACGATGTGGCTAGCGGATCACAATGAGCAGTTCTTC. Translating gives CASTMWLADHNEQFF.